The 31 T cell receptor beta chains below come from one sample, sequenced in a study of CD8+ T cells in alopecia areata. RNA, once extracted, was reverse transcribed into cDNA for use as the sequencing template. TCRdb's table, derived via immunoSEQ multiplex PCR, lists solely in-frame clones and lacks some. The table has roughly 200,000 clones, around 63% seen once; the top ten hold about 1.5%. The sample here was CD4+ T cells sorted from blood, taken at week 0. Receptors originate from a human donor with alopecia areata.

The CDR3 loop is CASSQEESTDTQYF. DNA of the CDR3: TGCGCCAGCAGCCAGGAAGAGAGCACAGATACGCAGTATTTT. The chain links TRBV4-3 to TRBJ2-3, with D hard to call. Germline values: CDR1 LGHNA, CDR2 YSLEER. Trimming cost V 3 bases and J 0 bases, with 7 bases left between them. The CDR3 sequence is 14 residues long.

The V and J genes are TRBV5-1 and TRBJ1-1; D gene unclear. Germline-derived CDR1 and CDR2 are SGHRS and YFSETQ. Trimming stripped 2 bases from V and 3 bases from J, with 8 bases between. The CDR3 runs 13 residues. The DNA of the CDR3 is TGCGCCAGCAGCTTTGGTGAACACACTGAAGCTTTCTTT. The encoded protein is CASSFGEHTEAFF.

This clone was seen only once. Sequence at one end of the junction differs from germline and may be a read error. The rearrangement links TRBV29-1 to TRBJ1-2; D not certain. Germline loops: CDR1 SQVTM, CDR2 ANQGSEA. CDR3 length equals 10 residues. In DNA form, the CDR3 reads TGCAGCGTTGAAACCTCGGCCCATCTCTTC. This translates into CSVETSAHLF.

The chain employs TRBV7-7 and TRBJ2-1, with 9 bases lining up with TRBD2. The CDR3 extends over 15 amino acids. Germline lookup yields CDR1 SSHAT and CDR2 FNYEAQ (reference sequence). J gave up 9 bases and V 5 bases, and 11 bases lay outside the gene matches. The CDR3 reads CASSAVLAGAGEQFF. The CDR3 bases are TGTGCCAGCAGCGCCGTGTTAGCGGGGGCTGGTGAGCAGTTCTTC.

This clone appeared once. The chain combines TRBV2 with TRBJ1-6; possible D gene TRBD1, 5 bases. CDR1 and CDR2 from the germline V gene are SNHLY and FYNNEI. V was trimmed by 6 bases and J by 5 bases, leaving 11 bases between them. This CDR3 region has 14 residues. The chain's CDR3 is CASRDRQNNSPLHF. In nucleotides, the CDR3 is TGTGCCAGCAGAGACCGACAGAATAATTCACCCCTCCACTTT.

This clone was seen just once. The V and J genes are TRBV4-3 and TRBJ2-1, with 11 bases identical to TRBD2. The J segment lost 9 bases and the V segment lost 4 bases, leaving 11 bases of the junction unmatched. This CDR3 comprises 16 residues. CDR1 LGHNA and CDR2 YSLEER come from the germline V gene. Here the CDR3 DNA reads TGCGCCAGCAGCCCCGAGAATAGCGGGGGGGCCTTTGAGCAGTTCTTC. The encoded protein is CASSPENSGGAFEQFF.

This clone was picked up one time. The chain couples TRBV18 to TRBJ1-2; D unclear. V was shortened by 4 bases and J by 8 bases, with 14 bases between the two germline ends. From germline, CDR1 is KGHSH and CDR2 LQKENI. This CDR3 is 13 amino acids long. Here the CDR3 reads CASSLDGLGGYTF. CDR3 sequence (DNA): TGTGCCAGCTCACTGGACGGGTTAGGAGGCTACACCTTC.

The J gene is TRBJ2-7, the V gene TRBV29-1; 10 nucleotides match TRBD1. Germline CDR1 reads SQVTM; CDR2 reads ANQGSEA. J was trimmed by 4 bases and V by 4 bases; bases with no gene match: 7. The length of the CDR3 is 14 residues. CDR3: CSVVLGQGQYEQYF. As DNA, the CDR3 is TGCAGCGTTGTTCTGGGACAGGGGCAATACGAGCAGTACTTC.

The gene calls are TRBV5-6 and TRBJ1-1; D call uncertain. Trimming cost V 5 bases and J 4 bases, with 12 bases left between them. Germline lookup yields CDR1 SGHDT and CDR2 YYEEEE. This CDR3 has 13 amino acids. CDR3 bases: TGTGCCAGCAGACCCATAGATGCCACTGAAGCTTTCTTT. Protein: CASRPIDATEAFF.

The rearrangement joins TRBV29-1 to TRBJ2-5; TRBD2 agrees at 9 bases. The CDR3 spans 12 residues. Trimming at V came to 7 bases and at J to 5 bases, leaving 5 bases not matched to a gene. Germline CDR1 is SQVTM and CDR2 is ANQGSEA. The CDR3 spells CSAGTSQETQYF. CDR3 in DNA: TGCAGCGCCGGGACTAGCCAGGAGACCCAGTACTTC.

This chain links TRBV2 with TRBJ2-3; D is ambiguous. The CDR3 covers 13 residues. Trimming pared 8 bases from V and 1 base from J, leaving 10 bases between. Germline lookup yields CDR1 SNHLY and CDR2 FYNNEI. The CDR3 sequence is CASRGTGTDTQYF. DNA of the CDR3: TGTGCCAGCCGCGGAACAGGCACAGATACGCAGTATTTT.

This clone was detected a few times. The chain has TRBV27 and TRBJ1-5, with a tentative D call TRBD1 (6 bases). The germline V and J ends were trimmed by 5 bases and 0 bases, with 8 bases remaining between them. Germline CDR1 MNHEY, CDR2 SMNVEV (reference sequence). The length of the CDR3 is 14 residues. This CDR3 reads CASSTGYSNQPQHF. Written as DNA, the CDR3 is TGTGCCAGCAGTACAGGGTATAGCAATCAGCCCCAGCATTTT.

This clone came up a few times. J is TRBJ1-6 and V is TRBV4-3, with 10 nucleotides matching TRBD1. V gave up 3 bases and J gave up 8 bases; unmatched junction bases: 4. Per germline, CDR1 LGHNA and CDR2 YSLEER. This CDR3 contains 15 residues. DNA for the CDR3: TGCGCCAGCAGCCACGGGACAGGGGTTGATTCACCCCTCCACTTT. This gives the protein CASSHGTGVDSPLHF.

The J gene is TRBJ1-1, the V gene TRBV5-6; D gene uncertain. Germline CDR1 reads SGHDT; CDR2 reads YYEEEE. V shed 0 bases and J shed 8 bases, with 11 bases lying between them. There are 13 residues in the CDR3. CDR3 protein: CASSLGRETEAFF. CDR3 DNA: TGTGCCAGCAGCTTGGGTCGGGAAACAGAAGCTTTCTTT. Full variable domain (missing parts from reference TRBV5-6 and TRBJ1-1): DAGVTQSPTHLIKTRGQQVTLRCSPKSGHDTVSWYQQALGQGPQFIFQYYEEEERQRGNFPDRFSGHQFPNYSSELNVNALLLGDSALYLCASSLGRETEAFFGQGTRLTVV.

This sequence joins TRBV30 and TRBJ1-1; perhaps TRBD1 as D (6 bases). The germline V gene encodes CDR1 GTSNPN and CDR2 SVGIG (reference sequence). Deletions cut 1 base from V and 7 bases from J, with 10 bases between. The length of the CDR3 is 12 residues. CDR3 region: CAWSGETGEAFF. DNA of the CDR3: TGTGCCTGGAGTGGGGAGACAGGTGAAGCTTTCTTT.

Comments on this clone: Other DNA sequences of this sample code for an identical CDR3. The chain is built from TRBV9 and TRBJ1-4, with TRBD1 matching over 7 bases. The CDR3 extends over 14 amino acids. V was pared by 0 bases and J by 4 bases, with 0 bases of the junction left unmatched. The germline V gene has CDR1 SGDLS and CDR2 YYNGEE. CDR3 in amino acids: CASSVGQGNEKLFF. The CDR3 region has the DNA TGTGCCAGCAGCGTAGGACAGGGTAATGAAAAACTGTTTTTT. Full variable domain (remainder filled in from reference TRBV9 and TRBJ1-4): DSGVTQTPKHLITATGQRVTLRCSPRSGDLSVYWYQQSLDQGLQFLIQYYNGEERAKGNILERFSAQQFPDLHSELNLSSLELGDSALYFCASSVGQGNEKLFFGSGTQLSVL.

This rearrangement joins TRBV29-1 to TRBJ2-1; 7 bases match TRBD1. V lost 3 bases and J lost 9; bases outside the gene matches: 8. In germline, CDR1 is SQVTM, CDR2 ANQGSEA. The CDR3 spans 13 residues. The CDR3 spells CSVDGQAGGEQFF. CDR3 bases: TGCAGCGTTGATGGACAGGCCGGTGGTGAGCAGTTCTTC.

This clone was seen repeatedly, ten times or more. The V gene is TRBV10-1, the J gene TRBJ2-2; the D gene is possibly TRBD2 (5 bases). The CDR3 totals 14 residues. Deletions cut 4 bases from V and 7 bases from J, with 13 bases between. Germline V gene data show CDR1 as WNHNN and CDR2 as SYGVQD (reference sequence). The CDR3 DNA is TGCGCCAGCAGTGTACTAGATAATGGCGGGGAGCTGTTTTTT. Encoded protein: CASSVLDNGGELFF.

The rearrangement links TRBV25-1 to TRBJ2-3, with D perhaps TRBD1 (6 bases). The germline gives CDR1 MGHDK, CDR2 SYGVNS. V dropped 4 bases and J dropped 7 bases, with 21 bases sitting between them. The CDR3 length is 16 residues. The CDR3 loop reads CASSVPGHNFANTQYF. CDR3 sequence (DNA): TGTGCCAGCAGTGTACCGGGACATAACTTTGCAAATACGCAGTATTTT.

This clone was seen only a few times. The CDR3 bases are TGTGCCAGCAGTCCAGCCGTTTCGCAGCCCCAGCATTTT. Translating it yields CASSPAVSQPQHF. The gene calls are TRBV6-6 and TRBJ1-5; D is ambiguous. This CDR3 is 13 amino acids long. The germline gives CDR1 MNHNY, CDR2 SVGAGI (reference sequence). Trimming pared 5 bases from V and 7 bases from J, leaving 12 bases between.

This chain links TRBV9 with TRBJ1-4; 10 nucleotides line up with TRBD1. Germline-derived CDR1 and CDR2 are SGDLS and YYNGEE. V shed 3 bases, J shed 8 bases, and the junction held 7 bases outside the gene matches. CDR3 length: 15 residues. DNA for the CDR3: TGTGCCAGCAGCGGTGGTGGGACAGGGGACGAAAAACTGTTTTTT. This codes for CASSGGGTGDEKLFF. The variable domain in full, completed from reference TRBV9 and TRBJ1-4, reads DSGVTQTPKHLITATGQRVTLRCSPRSGDLSVYWYQQSLDQGLQFLIQYYNGEERAKGNILERFSAQQFPDLHSELNLSSLELGDSALYFCASSGGGTGDEKLFFGSGTQLSVL.

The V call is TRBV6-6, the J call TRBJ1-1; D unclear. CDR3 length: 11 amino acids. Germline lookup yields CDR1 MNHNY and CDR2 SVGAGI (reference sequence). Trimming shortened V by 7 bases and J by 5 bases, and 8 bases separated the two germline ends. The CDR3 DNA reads TGTGCCAGCATCCGGGCGACTGAAGCTTTCTTT. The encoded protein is CASIRATEAFF.

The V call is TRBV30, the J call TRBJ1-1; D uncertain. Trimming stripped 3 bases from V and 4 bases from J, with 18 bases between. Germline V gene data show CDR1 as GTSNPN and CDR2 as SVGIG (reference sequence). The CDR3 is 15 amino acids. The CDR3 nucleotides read TGTGCCTGGAGATCGAGATCGACGGGAGGCACTGAAGCTTTCTTT. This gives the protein CAWRSRSTGGTEAFF.

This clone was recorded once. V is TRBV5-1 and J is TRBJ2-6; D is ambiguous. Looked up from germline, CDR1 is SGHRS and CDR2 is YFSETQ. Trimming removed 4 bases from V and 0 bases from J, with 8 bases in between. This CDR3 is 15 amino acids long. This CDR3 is CASSASNSGANVLTF. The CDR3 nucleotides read TGCGCCAGCAGCGCGTCAAACTCTGGGGCCAACGTCCTGACTTTC.

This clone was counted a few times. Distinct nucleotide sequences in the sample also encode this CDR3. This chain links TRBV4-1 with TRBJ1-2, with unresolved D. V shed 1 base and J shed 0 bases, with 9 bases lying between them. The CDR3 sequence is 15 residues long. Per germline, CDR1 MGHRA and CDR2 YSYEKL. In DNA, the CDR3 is TGCGCCAGCAGCCAAGGGGGTGGATCTAACTATGGCTACACCTTC. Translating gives CASSQGGGSNYGYTF.

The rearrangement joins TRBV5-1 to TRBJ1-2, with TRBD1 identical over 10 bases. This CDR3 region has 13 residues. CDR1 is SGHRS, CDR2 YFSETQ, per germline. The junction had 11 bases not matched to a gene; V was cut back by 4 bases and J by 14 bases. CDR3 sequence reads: CASSHGQGEFETF. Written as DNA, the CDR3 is TGCGCCAGCAGCCACGGACAGGGGGAGTTTGAAACCTTC. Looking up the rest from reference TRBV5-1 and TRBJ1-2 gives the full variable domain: KAGVTQTPRYLIKTRGQQVTLSCSPISGHRSVSWYQQTPGQGLQFLFEYFSETQRNKGNFPGRFSGRQFSNSRSEMNVSTLELGDSALYLCASSHGQGEFETFGSGTRLTVV.

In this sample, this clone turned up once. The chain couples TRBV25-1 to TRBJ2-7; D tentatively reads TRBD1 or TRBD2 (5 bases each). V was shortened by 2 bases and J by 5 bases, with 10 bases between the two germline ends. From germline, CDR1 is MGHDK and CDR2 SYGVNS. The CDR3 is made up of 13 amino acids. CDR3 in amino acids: CASSETGLDEQYF. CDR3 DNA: TGTGCCAGCAGTGAAACGGGGCTGGACGAGCAGTACTTC.

The CDR3 nucleotides read TGTGCCAGCAGTGGCGTAGGACAGGGGCGCAATTCACCCCTCCACTTT. Translated, it gives CASSGVGQGRNSPLHF. The chain has TRBV25-1 and TRBJ1-6; 9 bases align to TRBD1. The CDR3 covers 16 residues. Germline V gene lookup returns CDR1 MGHDK and CDR2 SYGVNS. V was pared by 4 bases and J by 7 bases, with 8 bases of the junction left unmatched. Complete variable domain (other parts from reference TRBV25-1 and TRBJ1-6): EADIYQTPRYLVIGTGKKITLECSQTMGHDKMYWYQQDPGMELHLIHYSYGVNSTEKGDLSSESTVSRIRTEHFPLTLESARPSHTSQYLCASSGVGQGRNSPLHFGNGTRLTVT.

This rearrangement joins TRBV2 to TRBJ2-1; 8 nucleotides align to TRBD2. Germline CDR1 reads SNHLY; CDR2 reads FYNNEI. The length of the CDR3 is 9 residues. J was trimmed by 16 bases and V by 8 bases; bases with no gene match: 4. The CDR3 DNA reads TGTGCCAGCCGGGGGGGAGAATTCTTC. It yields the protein CASRGGEFF. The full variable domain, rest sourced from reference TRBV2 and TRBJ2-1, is EPEVTQTPSHQVTQMGQEVILRCVPISNHLYFYWYRQILGQKVEFLVSFYNNEISEKSEIFDDQFSVERPDGSNFTLKIRSTKLEDSAMYFCASRGGEFFGPGTRLTVL.

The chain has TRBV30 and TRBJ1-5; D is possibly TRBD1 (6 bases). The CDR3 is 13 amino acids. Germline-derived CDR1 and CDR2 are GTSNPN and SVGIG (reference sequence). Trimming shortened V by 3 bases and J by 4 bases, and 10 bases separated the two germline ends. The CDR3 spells CAWSGGGNQPQHF. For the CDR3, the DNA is TGTGCCTGGAGCGGAGGGGGGAATCAGCCCCAGCATTTT.

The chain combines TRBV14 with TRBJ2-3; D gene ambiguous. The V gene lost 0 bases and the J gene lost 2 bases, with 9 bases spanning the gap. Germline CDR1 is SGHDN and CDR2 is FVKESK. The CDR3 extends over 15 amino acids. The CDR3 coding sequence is TGTGCCAGCAGCCAAGATCGCCGCTCCACAGATACGCAGTATTTT. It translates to CASSQDRRSTDTQYF.